This TCR beta chain is from a study of blood T cell repertoires in COVID-19. At the level of the study: The samples span acute and convalescent COVID-19 from the United States, Italy and Spain. Nucleic acid was either cDNA or gDNA, and it came from T cells, B-cell-depleted T cells, or PBMCs.

Original data processing: Using reference gene primer amplification, nucleated cell counts were estimated. The table came from immunoSEQ multiplex PCR; TCRdb's copy has only in-frame clones and leaves some out. V and J calls and clone size are as listed in that table; D and trimming were resolved from the DNA. The table lists some 180,000 clones, around 81% of them singletons. Seattle cases were enrolled at active infection and followed longitudinally. Germline assignment: CDR1 MDHEN and CDR2 SYDVKM. With 2 bases removed from V and 3 bases from J, the gap between germline ends came to 8 bases. This CDR3 is built from 14 residues.

The sequence came from a woman between 40 and 50 years old with COVID-19, enrolled during active disease. Sequencing used peripheral blood. The rearrangement uses TRBV28 and TRBJ1-5; D is ambiguous. This CDR3 reads CASSLAKHNQPQHF. In DNA, the CDR3 is TGTGCCAGCAGTTTAGCCAAGCACAATCAGCCCCAGCATTTT.